This TCR beta chain was documented in a study of blood T cells in healthy people across ages. This CDR3 comprises 14 residues. V lost 2 bases, J lost 4 bases, and 4 bases stayed unmatched. Germline lookup yields CDR1 SGHRS and CDR2 YFSETQ. A J-beta primer mix and a sample-barcoded 5' primer were used in a second PCR of roughly 6 to 11 cycles. TCRdb independently ran MiXCR on the 5' RACE reads; one entry per CDR3 protein. The table shows approximately 400,000 distinct CDR3 sequences, with about half occurring only once. The TCR originated in a man aged 55 to 69 in good health. The rearrangement uses TRBV5-1 and TRBJ2-7; 9 nucleotides agree with TRBD1. The sequenced sample was blood. CDR3 DNA: TGCGCCAGCAGCTTATCCGGGACAGGGTACGAGCAGTACTTC. The encoded protein is CASSLSGTGYEQYF.